The next 19 T cell receptor beta chains were all read from a single sample in a study of T cell responses to AZD1222 COVID-19 vaccine (dated by TCRdb to the early 2020s). The library came from the immunoSEQ multiplex PCR assay. Drawn from immuneACCESS, this table holds only the in-frame rearrangements with V and J called that TCRdb kept. Clones are partly lost; checked studies trace under half to an unresolved V gene and leave the rest unexplained. Within this sample are tens of thousands of clones, with more than 75% of them counted one time only. The ten largest account for less than 5.5% of the sample. The time point label for this specimen denotes: baseline before first vaccination. The sample's treatment or condition, from its label and the paper: meningococcal conjugate vaccine given as trial control. This material consisted of peripheral blood, taken on day 0 of MenACWY control vaccination. Receptors originate from an adult in good health.

The CDR3 loop reads CASSIKGQGAYQPQHF. CDR3 coding DNA: TGTGCCAGTAGTATAAAAGGACAGGGGGCATATCAGCCCCAGCATTTT. The chain couples TRBV19 to TRBJ1-5; 11 bases fit TRBD1. With 2 bases clipped from V and 5 bases from J, the junction kept 5 bases outside the gene matches. In germline, CDR1 is LNHDA, CDR2 SQIVND (reference sequence). CDR3 length: 16 residues.

J is TRBJ2-1 and V is TRBV6-6; a possible D gene is TRBD2 (7 bases). The germline V gene has CDR1 MNHNY and CDR2 SVGAGI (reference sequence). CDR3 size: 15 residues. V gave up 7 bases and J gave up 5 bases, with 18 bases separating them. The CDR3, as DNA: TGTGCCAGCACCCCAGTAGAGGGGGGGGACAATGAGCAGTTCTTC. Protein sequence: CASTPVEGGDNEQFF.

The chain is built from TRBV4-3 and TRBJ2-2; perhaps TRBD1 as D (6 bases). V dropped 1 base and J dropped 6 bases, with 15 bases sitting between them. The CDR3 consists of 16 residues. Germline V gives CDR1 LGHNA, CDR2 YSLEER. The CDR3 sequence: CASSQGAQGWAGELFF. In nucleotides, the CDR3 is TGCGCCAGCAGCCAAGGTGCGCAGGGGTGGGCCGGGGAGCTGTTTTTT.

The rearrangement links TRBV3-1 (or the pseudogene TRBV3-2) to TRBJ1-3, with D possibly being TRBD1 (5 bases). The V end was cut by 7 bases, the J end by 0 bases, with 13 bases between. The CDR3 runs 15 residues. In germline, CDR1 is LGHDT, CDR2 YNNKEL (reference sequence). CDR3 protein: CASTTQASSGNTIYF. The DNA for the CDR3 is TGTGCCAGCACAACACAGGCTAGCTCTGGAAACACCATATATTTT.

This chain uses TRBV7-9 with TRBJ1-5; no clear D gene. Germline CDR1 reads SEHNR; CDR2 reads FQNEAQ (reference sequence). V lost 3 bases and J 7 bases, leaving 7 bases between the germline ends. The CDR3 has 12 amino acids. In DNA form, the CDR3 reads TGTGCCAGCAGCTTTGGAAGCCAGCCCCAGCATTTT. This codes for CASSFGSQPQHF. Variable domain in full (rest from reference TRBV7-9 and TRBJ1-5): DTGVSQNPRHKITKRGQNVTFRCDPISEHNRLYWYRQTLGQGPEFLTYFQNEAQLEKSRLLSDRFSAERPKGSFSTLEIQRTEQGDSAMYLCASSFGSQPQHFGDGTRLSIL.

The genes are TRBV11-3 and TRBJ2-2; 8 nucleotides align to TRBD1. Germline CDR1 and CDR2: SGHNT and YENEEA. V dropped 5 bases and J dropped 5; count of bases not matched to a gene: 10. The CDR3 is 16 amino acids. Here the CDR3 reads CASSPHLQGGTGELFF. The CDR3, as DNA: TGTGCCAGCAGCCCCCATTTACAGGGGGGTACCGGGGAGCTGTTTTTT. The full variable domain, completed using reference TRBV11-3 and TRBJ2-2, is EAGVVQSPRYKIIEKKQPVAFWCNPISGHNTLYWYLQNLGQGPELLIRYENEEAVDDSQLPKDRFSAERLKGVDSTLKIQPAELGDSAVYLCASSPHLQGGTGELFFGEGSRLTVL.

The chain is built from TRBV5-5 and TRBJ1-3; D may be TRBD1 (5 bases). CDR1 is SGHKS, CDR2 YYEKEE, per germline (reference sequence). Trimming took 2 bases from V and 2 from J, leaving 11 bases between them. The CDR3 runs 15 residues. DNA of the CDR3: TGTGCCAGCAGCTTTTTTTCGACAGCTGGAAACACCATATATTTT. Amino acids: CASSFFSTAGNTIYF.

The rearrangement joins TRBV5-8 to TRBJ1-5, with D maybe TRBD1 (5 bases). The CDR3 is 15 residues long. The V gene's germline CDR1 is SGHTS and CDR2 YDEGEE. The germline V and J ends were trimmed by 3 bases and 1 base, with 11 bases remaining between them. This CDR3 reads CASSSGARSNQPQHF. Here the CDR3 DNA reads TGTGCCAGCAGCTCCGGGGCAAGGAGCAATCAGCCCCAGCATTTT.

This clone was detected once. Other DNA sequences within the sample encode an identical CDR3. The chain employs TRBV6-2 or TRBV6-3 and TRBJ2-7; 7 bases agree with TRBD1. Unmatched junction bases numbered 3, after V lost 0 bases and J lost 1 base. This CDR3 has 15 residues. The germline V gene encodes CDR1 MNHEY and CDR2 SVGEGT. CDR3 in DNA: TGTGCCAGCAGTTACTCGGGGGACAGTTCCTACGAGCAGTACTTC. Translated: CASSYSGDSSYEQYF.

V and J are TRBV7-2 and TRBJ1-4; D is uncertain. The CDR3 is 16 amino acids. The germline V gene encodes CDR1 SGHTA and CDR2 FQGNSA. Trimming left V 1 base short and J 8 bases short, with 17 bases between. The CDR3 sequence is CASSLDAGSKAEKLFF. The CDR3 DNA reads as TGTGCCAGCAGCTTAGATGCGGGTAGCAAAGCAGAAAAACTGTTTTTT.

This clone occurred once. This chain links TRBV10-3 with TRBJ2-5; 9 bases agree with TRBD1. CDR3 length: 16 residues. Germline CDR1 and CDR2: ENHRY and SYGVKD. V shed 6 bases and J 2 bases; nucleotides not matched to a gene: 10. CDR3 loop: CAISRTQGAEQETQYF. The CDR3, as DNA: TGTGCCATCAGCCGCACACAGGGGGCCGAACAAGAGACCCAGTACTTC.

The chain joins TRBV5-4 to TRBJ2-2, with 8 positions matching TRBD2. The CDR3 runs 15 residues. Germline V CDR1 and CDR2: SGHNT, YYREEE (reference sequence). The V segment lost 4 bases and the J segment 4 bases; nucleotides outside the gene matches: 6. The CDR3 DNA sequence: TGTGCCAGCAGCGACGGGGGGGACATCACCGGGGAGCTGTTTTTT. This gives the protein CASSDGGDITGELFF. Variable domain in full (rest from reference TRBV5-4 and TRBJ2-2): ETGVTQSPTHLIKTRGQQVTLRCSSQSGHNTVSWYQQALGQGPQFIFQYYREEENGRGNFPPRFSGLQFPNYSSELNVNALELDDSALYLCASSDGGDITGELFFGEGSRLTVL.

The CDR3 DNA reads as TGTGCCAGAAGGGATGGAGGGCCGACTAATTCACCCCTCCACTTT. Translation: CARRDGGPTNSPLHF. V usage is TRBV5-3 and J usage is TRBJ1-6; D not certain. TRBV5-3 is an ORF, with its function uncertain. This CDR3 spans 15 amino acids. The V end was cut by 5 bases, the J end by 6 bases, with 15 bases between.

The V call is TRBV4-3, the J call TRBJ1-1; D is ambiguous. Germline assignment: CDR1 LGHNA and CDR2 YSLEER. V lost 0 bases and J 1 base, leaving 6 bases between the germline ends. The CDR3 has 14 residues. In DNA form, the CDR3 reads TGCGCCAGCAGCCAAGAATACGAGAACACTGAAGCTTTCTTT. Residues: CASSQEYENTEAFF.

The J gene is TRBJ1-5, the V gene TRBV4-3, with TRBD1 matching over 7 bases. The CDR3 has 15 residues. Germline CDR1 LGHNA, CDR2 YSLEER. The V gene end was trimmed by 3 bases and the J gene end by 10 bases; junction bases not matched to a gene: 12. CDR3 nucleotides: TGCGCCAGCAGCCATTCACGGGACAGAGTCACTCCCCAGCATTTT. Amino acids: CASSHSRDRVTPQHF.

The rearrangement joins TRBV6-6 to TRBJ1-2; TRBD1 matches 7 bases. The CDR3 covers 13 residues. CDR1 and CDR2 from the germline V gene are MNHNY and SVGAGI (reference sequence). J was trimmed by 2 bases and V by 7 bases; bases with no gene match: 4. The CDR3 loop is CASNPTGNYGYTF. CDR3 DNA: TGTGCCAGCAACCCGACAGGGAACTATGGCTACACCTTC.

The genes are TRBV27 and TRBJ2-3; D gene unclear. Germline loops: CDR1 MNHEY, CDR2 SMNVEV (reference sequence). This CDR3 has 14 amino acids. V shed 6 bases and J shed 3 bases, with 13 bases lying between them. CDR3 amino acids: CASRDAGVTDTQYF. CDR3 DNA: TGTGCCAGCAGGGACGCCGGAGTTACAGATACGCAGTATTTT.

The genes are TRBV5-1 and TRBJ2-3, with 9 bases matching TRBD2. The CDR3 runs to 14 residues. The trim removed 7 bases at V and 2 bases at J, leaving 5 bases unmatched. Germline V gene lookup returns CDR1 SGHRS and CDR2 YFSETQ. This chain's CDR3 is CASGGTSHTDTQYF. As DNA, the CDR3 is TGCGCCAGCGGAGGGACTAGCCACACAGATACGCAGTATTTT.

Worth noting for this clone: Other DNA variants within this sample encode the same CDR3. The chain has TRBV7-2 and TRBJ1-1; D is uncertain. The CDR3 covers 13 residues. Looked up from germline, CDR1 is SGHTA and CDR2 is FQGNSA. Deletions cut 3 bases from V and 1 base from J, with 6 bases between. The CDR3 spells CASSFTGNTEAFF. Written as DNA, the CDR3 is TGTGCCAGCAGCTTTACTGGGAACACTGAAGCTTTCTTT.